A selection of T cell receptor beta chains follows, all from one sample in a study of T cells in tumors after PD-1 blockade. TCRdb keeps only in-frame clones here, not all; method: immunoSEQ multiplex PCR. The sample yields 54,000 or so clones, around 80% seen once. The starting material was PBMCs, obtained before anti-PD-1 treatment. Receptors were obtained from a human donor with basal cell carcinoma. Both conserved end residues are part of each CDR3. A D gene is named only where the DNA matches it firmly. Clone size appears in some rows only: once, few, many, or a class for an expanded clone.

j_call d_call clone_size v_call cdr3_aa cdr3_nt
TRBJ2-7 NA NA TRBV29-1 CSVAAQNSYEQYF TGCAGCGTGGCGGCACAGAACTCCTACGAGCAGTACTTC
TRBJ1-2 NA few TRBV5-8 CASRKGADPGHGYTF TGTGCCAGCAGGAAAGGGGCGGACCCCGGACATGGCTACACCTTC
TRBJ2-4 NA NA TRBV6-1 CASSESSGARNIQYF TGTGCCAGCAGTGAAAGCTCAGGGGCGAGAAACATTCAGTACTTC
TRBJ1-1 NA NA TRBV6-5 CASRIFGLDSEAFF TGTGCCAGCAGGATTTTCGGTTTGGACTCTGAAGCTTTCTTT
TRBJ1-1 TRBD1 many TRBV4-1 CASSQDIGTGGTEAFF TGCGCCAGCAGCCAAGATATTGGGACAGGGGGCACTGAAGCTTTCTTT
TRBJ1-1 TRBD1 NA TRBV13 CASSSGQAVNTEAFF TGTGCCAGCAGCTCGGGACAGGCCGTGAACACTGAAGCTTTCTTT
TRBJ1-6 NA NA TRBV6-5 CASSIYNSPLHF TGTGCCAGCAGCATTTATAATTCACCCCTCCACTTT
TRBJ1-1 NA NA TRBV4-2 CASSQMNLGMNTEAFF TGTGCCAGCAGCCAAATGAATCTCGGGATGAACACTGAAGCTTTCTTT
TRBJ1-5 TRBD1 NA TRBV3-1/TRBV3-2 CASSQSRAGGQPQHF TGTGCCAGCAGCCAATCCCGGGCAGGGGGTCAGCCCCAGCATTTT
TRBJ2-7 TRBD1 NA TRBV5-4 CASSPNRGSSYEQYF TGTGCCAGCAGCCCAAACAGGGGCAGCTCCTACGAGCAGTACTTC
TRBJ1-1 NA NA TRBV30 CAWEQGGTEAFF TGTGCCTGGGAACAGGGAGGCACTGAAGCTTTCTTT
TRBJ2-3 NA NA TRBV4-2 CASSQTWRGSTDTQYF TGTGCCAGCAGCCAGACCTGGCGGGGAAGCACAGATACGCAGTATTTT
TRBJ1-6 NA NA TRBV6-5 CASRAQGGNSPLHF TGTGCCAGCAGGGCTCAGGGAGGCAATTCACCCCTCCACTTT
TRBJ1-2 NA NA TRBV13 CASGLTNNYGYTF TGTGCCAGCGGACTGACAAATAACTATGGCTACACCTTC
TRBJ1-4 NA NA TRBV19 CASSIGADSANEKLFF TGTGCCAGTAGTATTGGGGCAGACTCGGCTAATGAAAAACTGTTTTTT